The present T cell receptor (beta chain) was sequenced within a study of T cell responses to AZD1222 COVID-19 vaccine. General study points: Just a handful of AZD1222 recipients tested seropositive at baseline. Spike-specific TCR breadth and depth both grew after two AZD1222 doses. Clonal diversity was possibly underestimated; the donors were predominantly white British and more often female. A reported finding is that nearly half of spike-specific TCRs target unmutated variant regions.

This CDR3 has 15 residues. After removal of 5 bases from V and 5 bases from J, the junction contained 9 bases not matched to a gene. CDR1 ENHRY and CDR2 SYGVKD come from the germline V gene. Sequencing was performed with immunoSEQ multiplex PCR; in TCRdb, only in-frame clones are kept and a portion is missing. The sample carries roughly 180,000 clones, 90% to 95% recorded once. About this clone itself: Its antigen is undetermined.

This TCR was sampled from an adult who received the MenACWY meningococcal vaccine as a control. The rearrangement links TRBV10-3 to TRBJ2-5; 9 bases map to TRBD1. Source: peripheral blood, taken 28 days after the second dose of the MenACWY control vaccine. Written as DNA, the CDR3 is TGTGCCATCAGTCCCCAACAGGGGGCGAGGGAGACCCAGTACTTC. Translating gives CAISPQQGARETQYF.